This TCR beta chain was captured by sequencing in a study of T-cell reconstitution after alpha-beta-depleted transplantation in children. TCRbeta library construction was performed incorporating unique molecular identifiers. One entry per CDR3 protein, called by TCRdb with MiXCR from the PCR reads. Of fewer than 400,000 distinct CDR3 sequences in the sample, just over 20% were seen once. Trimming cost V 3 bases and J 4 bases; bases outside gene matches: 5. This CDR3 region has 14 residues. The germline V gene encodes CDR1 SGHDT and CDR2 YYEEEE. This sequence joins TRBV5-6 and TRBJ2-5; 8 bases match TRBD1. Sample: PBMCs from the stem cell graft donor, taken from the stem cell graft. This TCR was recovered from a human donor who donated a stem cell graft to a child with acute myeloid leukemia. The CDR3 sequence is CASSSTGVAETQYF. The CDR3 DNA reads TGTGCCAGCAGCTCGACAGGGGTAGCAGAGACCCAGTACTTC.